These T cell receptor beta chains were read from a single sample in a study of cytomegalovirus exposure and HLA in healthy donors. The protocol was immunoSEQ multiplex PCR, while the TCRdb copy is restricted to in-frame clones and leaves out a portion. The sample contains 150,000 to 200,000 clones, approximately 79% of which appear only once. Sequenced material: PBMCs. The receptors here all came from a male donor in good health and CMV-seronegative. Both conserved end residues are part of each CDR3. The D gene is left open where the match is weak. Some rows mark clone size as missing; the rest say once, few, many or name a class of expanded clone.

>TRBV29-1|NA|TRBD1|TRBJ1-2
CSVERGTGGHGYTF
TGCAGCGTTGAAAGAGGGACAGGGGGCCATGGCTACACCTTC
>TRBV4-1|NA|NA|TRBJ1-4
CASSARGGPTNEKLFF
TGCGCCAGCAGCGCCCGGGGGGGCCCAACTAATGAAAAACTGTTTTTT
>TRBV18|few|TRBD2|TRBJ2-1
CASSPPASGVFVQFF
TGTGCCAGCTCACCACCGGCTAGCGGGGTTTTCGTGCAGTTCTTC
>TRBV7-6|NA|TRBD2|TRBJ2-2
CASSLALAGAYTGELFF
TGTGCCAGCAGCTTAGCTCTAGCGGGGGCCTACACCGGGGAGCTGTTTTTT
>TRBV27|NA|NA|TRBJ2-1
CASSFSRGEQFF
TGTGCCAGCAGTTTCTCAAGGGGAGAGCAGTTCTTC
>TRBV19|NA|NA|TRBJ2-2
CASSIRTITGELFF
TGTGCCAGTAGTATTAGGACAATCACCGGGGAGCTGTTTTTT
>TRBV5-1|medium-sized|NA|TRBJ2-7
CASKLGPDSYEQYF
TGCGCCAGCAAATTGGGGCCGGACTCCTACGAGCAGTACTTC
>TRBV27|NA|NA|TRBJ1-2
CASSLSQGHGYTF
TGTGCCAGCAGTTTATCTCAGGGCCATGGCTACACCTTC
>TRBV11-2|NA|NA|TRBJ2-1
CASSLDLGHGEQFF
TGTGCCAGCAGCTTAGATCTCGGACATGGGGAGCAGTTCTTC
>TRBV6-4|NA|TRBD2|TRBJ2-1
CASREAGGLVGEQFF
TGTGCCAGCAGGGAAGCGGGGGGGCTAGTCGGTGAGCAGTTCTTC
>TRBV6-5|NA|TRBD1|TRBJ1-1
CATSAQGAYTEAFF
TGTGCCACGAGTGCCCAGGGGGCTTACACTGAAGCTTTCTTT
>TRBV5-1|NA|TRBD1|TRBJ1-4
CASSAGDSNEKLFF
TGCGCCAGCAGCGCCGGGGACAGCAATGAAAAACTGTTTTTT